This TCR beta chain was obtained from a study of T cell responses to AZD1222 COVID-19 vaccine. Regarding the study as a whole: Among the donors, most were white British and more were female, and clonal diversity was possibly underestimated.

Turning to this clone: Its antigen is unknown.

The assay was immunoSEQ multiplex PCR, and TCRdb's table has in-frame clones only and misses some. The profile covers some 93,000 clones, with approximately 90% appearing a single time and roughly 12% taken by the ten largest. The germline V and J ends were trimmed by 0 bases and 0 bases, with 9 bases remaining between them. This CDR3 has 15 amino acids. Per the germline V gene, CDR1 is SGHRS and CDR2 is YFSETQ. The source is an adult who received the AZD1222 COVID-19 vaccine. Here the sequenced sample was peripheral blood, taken 28 days after the second AZD1222 dose. This chain joins TRBV5-1 and TRBJ1-1; D gene ambiguous. The CDR3 sequence is CASSLGVQLNTEAFF. The CDR3 DNA reads TGCGCCAGCAGCTTGGGAGTACAGCTGAACACTGAAGCTTTCTTT. The variable domain in full, with the rest retrieved from reference TRBV5-1 and TRBJ1-1, is KAGVTQTPRYLIKTRGQQVTLSCSPISGHRSVSWYQQTPGQGLQFLFEYFSETQRNKGNFPGRFSGRQFSNSRSEMNVSTLELGDSALYLCASSLGVQLNTEAFFGQGTRLTVV.